This T cell receptor (beta chain) was identified during a study of early T cells in non-severe SARS-CoV-2 infection. Study summary: The chains were unpaired, and the sequenced material was bulk RNA from unsorted whole blood.

Molecules of cDNA were individually given unique molecular identifiers that were attached to them. MiXCR was run by TCRdb on the 5' RACE reads, yielding one entry per CDR3 protein. The sample has roughly 50,000 distinct CDR3 sequences, over 7.5% seen once. Germline loops: CDR1 SQVTM, CDR2 ANQGSEA. V dropped 3 bases and J dropped 8 bases, with 7 bases sitting between them. This CDR3 is built from 10 residues. This clonotype was seen a handful of times. Sequencing input: whole blood. This sequence was found in an adult who was a healthcare worker with PCR-confirmed SARS-CoV-2 infection or an uninfected control (not recorded which). The V gene is TRBV29-1, the J gene TRBJ1-1; D is undetermined. The CDR3 is CSVDSEEAFF. In DNA form, the CDR3 reads TGCAGCGTTGATTCCGAGGAAGCTTTCTTT.